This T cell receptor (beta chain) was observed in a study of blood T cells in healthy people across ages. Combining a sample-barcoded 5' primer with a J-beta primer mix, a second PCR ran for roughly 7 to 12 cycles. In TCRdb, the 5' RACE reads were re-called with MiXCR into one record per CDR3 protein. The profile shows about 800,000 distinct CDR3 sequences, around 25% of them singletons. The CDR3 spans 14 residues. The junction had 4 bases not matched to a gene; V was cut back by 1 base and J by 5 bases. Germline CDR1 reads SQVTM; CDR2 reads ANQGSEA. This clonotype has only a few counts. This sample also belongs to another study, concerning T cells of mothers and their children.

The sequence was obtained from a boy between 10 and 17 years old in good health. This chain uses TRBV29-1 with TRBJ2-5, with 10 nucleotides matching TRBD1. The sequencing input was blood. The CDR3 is CSVEGQGAAETQYF. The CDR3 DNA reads TGCAGCGTTGAAGGACAGGGGGCAGCTGAGACCCAGTACTTC.